This TCR beta chain is from a study of blood T cell repertoires in COVID-19. Study details: Acute and convalescent COVID-19 specimens originated in the United States, Italy and Spain.

The protocol was immunoSEQ multiplex PCR, while the TCRdb copy is restricted to in-frame clones and leaves out a portion. The sample comprises about 30,000 clones, just over 85% of which are singletons, and 26% rests with the top ten. The germline V gene has CDR1 SNHLY and CDR2 FYNNEI. The junction had 20 bases not matched to a gene; V was cut back by 6 bases and J by 7 bases. CDR3 length: 18 amino acids. This TCR came from a human donor in a cohort sampled during active COVID-19. Sequenced: peripheral blood. The V gene is TRBV2, the J gene TRBJ2-1, with TRBD2 matching over 8 bases. CDR3 nucleotide sequence: TGTGCCAGCAGGGGGCCTCTGGGGCTACTAGCGGCGGGGAATGAGCAGTTCTTC. Encoded protein: CASRGPLGLLAAGNEQFF.